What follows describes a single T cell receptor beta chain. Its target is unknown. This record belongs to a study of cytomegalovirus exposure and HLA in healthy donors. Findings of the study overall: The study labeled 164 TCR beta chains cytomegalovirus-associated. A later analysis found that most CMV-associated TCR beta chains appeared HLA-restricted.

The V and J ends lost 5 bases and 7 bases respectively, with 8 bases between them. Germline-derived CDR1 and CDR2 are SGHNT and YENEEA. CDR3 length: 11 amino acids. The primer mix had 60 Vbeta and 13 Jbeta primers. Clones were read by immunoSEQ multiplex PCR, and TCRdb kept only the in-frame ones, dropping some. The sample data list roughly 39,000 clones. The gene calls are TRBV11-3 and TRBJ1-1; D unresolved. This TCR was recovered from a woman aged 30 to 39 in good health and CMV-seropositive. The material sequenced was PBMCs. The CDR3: CASSAEDEAFF. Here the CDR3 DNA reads TGTGCCAGCAGCGCAGAAGATGAAGCTTTCTTT.